The 30 T cell receptor beta chains reported below all come from one sample, sequenced in a study of Graves' ophthalmopathy and Graves' hyperthyroidism. Amplification from RNA transcripts yielded the TCR beta CDR3 regions. After a first-round RT-PCR with HTBI primers, a second-round multiplex PCR was run. TCRdb ran MiXCR on the multiplex PCR reads and lists one entry per CDR3 protein. There are 400,000 or so distinct CDR3 sequences in the sample; about 15% occur only once, and 2.4% lies in the top ten. Sequenced input: peripheral blood. The receptors here all came from an adult woman with stable Graves' hyperthyroidism.

This clonotype was recorded at least ten times. The J gene is TRBJ1-1, the V gene TRBV28; no firm D call. Trimming pared 5 bases from V and 4 bases from J, leaving 8 bases between. The CDR3 sequence is 12 residues long. Germline V gives CDR1 MDHEN, CDR2 SYDVKM. CDR3 loop: CASSPYITEAFF. For the CDR3, the DNA is TGTGCCAGCAGTCCCTACATCACTGAAGCTTTCTTT.

The table lists this clonotype with many counts. The chain recombines TRBV5-1 with TRBJ2-5, with 7 positions matching TRBD1. After removal of 4 bases from V and 5 bases from J, the junction contained 5 bases not matched to a gene. The CDR3 loop spans 13 amino acids. Germline assignment: CDR1 SGHRS and CDR2 YFSETQ. DNA for the CDR3: TGCGCCAGCAGCCCGGGACAGAGCGAGACCCAGTACTTC. Translating gives CASSPGQSETQYF.

This clonotype showed up many times. This chain uses TRBV28 with TRBJ2-2; 7 positions match TRBD2. The CDR3 length is 16 residues. Germline V gene sequence: CDR1 MDHEN, CDR2 SYDVKM. Trimming cost V 1 base and J 1 base; bases outside gene matches: 3. The CDR3 bases are TGTGCCAGCAGTTTATTCCCTAGCGGGAACACCGGGGAGCTGTTTTTT. Amino acids: CASSLFPSGNTGELFF. The variable domain in full, completed from reference TRBV28 and TRBJ2-2, reads DVKVTQSSRYLVKRTGEKVFLECVQDMDHENMFWYRQDPGLGLRLIYFSYDVKMKEKGDIPEGYSVSREKKERFSLILESASTNQTSMYLCASSLFPSGNTGELFFGEGSRLTVL.

J is TRBJ1-3 and V is TRBV6-2 or TRBV6-3, with 7 bases fitting TRBD1. Per germline, CDR1 MNHEY and CDR2 SVGEGT. Losses at the gene ends were 5 bases for V and 0 bases for J; bases not matched to a gene: 13. CDR3 length equals 18 residues. The CDR3 loop is CASSPTGTAVLSGNTIYF. As DNA, the CDR3 is TGTGCCAGCAGTCCTACCGGGACAGCGGTACTCTCTGGAAACACCATATATTTT.

In regard to this clonotype: Compared with germline, one end of the junction differs, possibly owing to a read error. J is TRBJ2-1 and V is TRBV25-1; a weak D match, TRBD2 (5 bases). The length of the CDR3 is 16 residues. The germline V gene encodes CDR1 MGHDK and CDR2 SYGVNS. The chain's CDR3 is CASSPAAEAGYNEKFF. CDR3 nucleotide sequence: TGTGCCAGCTCACCGGCGGCGGAGGCGGGCTACAATGAGAAGTTCTTC. Combining the CDR3 with reference TRBV25-1 and TRBJ2-1 gives the whole variable domain EADIYQTPRYLVIGTGKKITLECSQTMGHDKMYWYQQDPGMELHLIHYSYGVNSTEKGDLSSESTVSRIRTEHFPLTLESARPSHTSQYLCASSPAAEAGYNEKFFGPGTRLTVL.

At least ten counts were recorded for this clonotype. CDR3 DNA: TGTGCCAGCAGTTTATTGTCCCCCGGGACAGGCTTCTACGAGCAGTACTTC. Protein: CASSLLSPGTGFYEQYF. The rearrangement joins TRBV27 to TRBJ2-7, with TRBD1 matching over 8 bases. This CDR3 region has 17 residues. Germline V gene lookup returns CDR1 MNHEY and CDR2 SMNVEV (reference sequence). The junction had 11 bases not matched to a gene; V was cut back by 1 base and J by 3 bases.

This clonotype was seen ten or more times. The chain recombines TRBV5-1 with TRBJ2-7; 9 bases align to TRBD2. Germline V gene lookup returns CDR1 SGHRS and CDR2 YFSETQ. The CDR3 length is 14 residues. The V and J ends lost 4 bases and 4 bases, in that order; junction bases with no gene match: 6. The CDR3 spells CASSDPSGKYEQYF. The CDR3 DNA reads TGCGCCAGCAGCGATCCTAGCGGGAAGTACGAGCAGTACTTC.

This clonotype was recorded at least ten times. CDR3 sequence reads: CASSSAPQSDDEQYF. CDR3 bases: TGTGCCAGCAGCTCGGCCCCACAGTCGGATGACGAGCAGTACTTC. J is TRBJ2-7 and V is TRBV7-8; D remains unclear. Germline CDR1 is SGHVS and CDR2 is FQNEAQ. CDR3 length equals 15 residues. V was trimmed by 4 bases and J by 5 bases, leaving 18 bases between them.

This clonotype showed up many times. This chain uses TRBV24-1 with TRBJ2-5, with a tentative D call TRBD1 (6 bases). The CDR3 spans 14 residues. CDR1 and CDR2 from the germline V gene are KGHDR and SFDVKD. V gave up 2 bases and J gave up 5 bases, with 11 bases separating them. CDR3 in amino acids: CATSDSGALETQYF. Written as DNA, the CDR3 is TGTGCCACCAGTGATTCAGGGGCTCTGGAGACCCAGTACTTC.

This clonotype was recorded many times. This chain connects TRBV19 to TRBJ2-5; no reliable D call. Germline CDR1 reads LNHDA; CDR2 reads SQIVND (reference sequence). The CDR3 has 14 amino acids. Trimming took off 5 bases at V and 2 bases at J, with 12 bases between the two ends. The CDR3 nucleotides read TGTGCCAGTAGTCCCTTCCCGGCACAAGAGACCCAGTACTTC. It translates to CASSPFPAQETQYF.

This clonotype occurred a few times. V and J are TRBV12-5 and TRBJ2-2; 9 bases are a match to TRBD2. Per germline, CDR1 LGHNT and CDR2 FRNRAP. V dropped 2 bases and J dropped 2; count of bases not matched to a gene: 12. This CDR3 is 19 amino acids long. CDR3 amino acids: CASGLPSGTSTTNTGELFF. Here the CDR3 DNA reads TGTGCTAGTGGTTTGCCATCCGGGACTAGCACAACAAACACCGGGGAGCTGTTTTTT.

This clonotype has ten or more counts. The chain joins TRBV12-3 or TRBV12-4 to TRBJ1-2; D is ambiguous. This CDR3 comprises 15 residues. Deletions cut 6 bases from V and 7 bases from J, with 21 bases between. DNA for the CDR3: TGTGCCAGCAGGCCCCCTCTACGGATCTTCTCTGGCTACACCTTC. It specifies CASRPPLRIFSGYTF.

This clonotype has a count of ten or more. The chain joins TRBV28 to TRBJ2-7; the match to TRBD2 covers 10 bases. The ends lost 7 bases at V and 0 bases at J; junction bases unmatched: 12. The length of the CDR3 is 17 residues. Germline CDR1 is MDHEN and CDR2 is SYDVKM. The CDR3 nucleotides read TGTGCCAGCATTCGTTCCCCTCTAGCGGGAGCCTCCTACGAGCAGTACTTC. This encodes CASIRSPLAGASYEQYF.

This clonotype has a count of ten or more. The J gene is TRBJ1-2, the V gene TRBV6-1; a weak D match, TRBD1 (5 bases). The germline V and J ends were trimmed by 2 bases and 4 bases, with 14 bases remaining between them. Germline CDR1 is MNHNS and CDR2 is SASEGT. The CDR3 length is 15 residues. The CDR3 DNA is TGTGCCAGCAGTGAACGTGTAGGGGACCCCTATGGCTACACCTTC. Translation gives CASSERVGDPYGYTF.

Ten or more counts support this clonotype. The chain couples TRBV30 to TRBJ2-2; 10 nucleotides line up with TRBD2. V lost 1 base, J lost 5 bases, and 7 bases stayed unmatched. The CDR3 totals 16 residues. CDR1 and CDR2 (germline): GTSNPN, SVGIG (reference sequence). This CDR3 reads CAWSAPGLAFTGELFF. CDR3 bases: TGTGCCTGGAGTGCTCCGGGACTAGCGTTTACCGGGGAGCTGTTTTTT.

This clonotype occurred many times. The rearrangement uses TRBV27 and TRBJ2-4, with D possibly TRBD2 on 7 matching bases. The germline CDR1 and CDR2 sequences are MNHEY and SMNVEV (reference sequence). This CDR3 contains 19 residues. The V end was cut by 1 base, the J end by 0 bases, with 19 bases between. Here the CDR3 DNA reads TGTGCCAGCAGTTTATATGCAGGGGAGGGACAAAGAGCCAAAAACATTCAGTACTTC. This translates into CASSLYAGEGQRAKNIQYF.

V usage is TRBV6-5 and J usage is TRBJ1-6; TRBD1 matches at 9 bases. CDR1 is MNHEY and CDR2 is SVGAGI in the germline V gene. This CDR3 has 15 amino acids. Trimming removed 0 bases from V and 9 bases from J; junction bases left unmatched: 3. The CDR3 here is CASSYSVTGGSPLHF. The CDR3 nucleotides are TGTGCCAGCAGTTACTCCGTGACAGGGGGTTCACCCCTCCACTTT.

This clonotype was counted a few times. Being one base from a much bigger clone, this may be a read error. V gene TRBV20-1 combines with J gene TRBJ2-4; possibly TRBD1 for D (6 bases). This CDR3 region has 13 residues. The germline V gene encodes CDR1 DFQATT and CDR2 SNEGSKA (reference sequence). The DNA of the CDR3 is TGCAGTGCTAGTGTGGGGGCTATGGACATTAAGTACTTC. This translates into CSASVGAMDIKYF.

This clonotype was found many times. This chain links TRBV12-3 or TRBV12-4 with TRBJ2-5; 14 positions match TRBD2. The CDR3 sequence is 20 residues long. Trimming cost V 2 bases and J 5 bases; bases outside gene matches: 16. The CDR3 sequence: CASSLPYRLAGGPWGETQYF. The CDR3 nucleotides read TGTGCCAGCAGTTTACCCTATCGACTAGCGGGAGGGCCTTGGGGGGAGACCCAGTACTTC.

On this clonotype itself: Just one base apart from a much larger clone, this may be a read error. CDR3 nucleotides: TGCAGCGCTCCCCGGGACGGGGGGGAAGCTTGCTTT. Its translation is CSAPRDGGEACF. The V call is TRBV29-1, the J call TRBJ1-1; D may be TRBD1 (5 bases). The CDR3 is 12 residues long. Germline CDR1 SQVTM, CDR2 ANQGSEA.

This clonotype was counted only a few times. This may be a read error, as it is one base from a much larger clone. The rearrangement links TRBV28 to TRBJ2-7, with 9 bases matching TRBD1. CDR3 length equals 13 residues. With V trimmed by 6 bases and J by 5 bases, 5 bases remained unmatched. Germline loops: CDR1 MDHEN, CDR2 SYDVKM. The CDR3 loop reads CASRGQGDHEQYF. The CDR3 nucleotides read TGTGCCAGCAGGGGACAGGGCGATCACGAGCAGTACTTC.

This clonotype was seen many times. The gene calls are TRBV15 and TRBJ1-1, with TRBD1 as a possible D gene (5 bases). Germline CDR1 reads LNHNV; CDR2 reads YYDKDF (reference sequence). The CDR3 consists of 15 residues. Trimming shortened V by 5 bases and J by 0 bases, and 13 bases separated the two germline ends. CDR3 sequence (DNA): TGTGCCACCAGCTGGGGGGGGGGGATGAACACTGAAGCTTTCTTT. Translating it yields CATSWGGGMNTEAFF.

The table lists this clonotype with a few counts. The gene calls are TRBV29-1 and TRBJ1-5; 10 bases fit TRBD1. CDR1 and CDR2 from the germline V gene are SQVTM and ANQGSEA. The junction had 8 bases not matched to a gene; V was cut back by 7 bases and J by 2 bases. The CDR3 loop spans 15 amino acids. The CDR3 is CSGRDRGVGNQPQHF. CDR3 nucleotide sequence: TGCAGCGGCCGGGACAGGGGAGTTGGCAATCAGCCCCAGCATTTT.

This clonotype has a count of ten or more. The V call is TRBV10-1, the J call TRBJ2-7, with no clear D. The CDR3 length is 14 residues. V was cut by 0 bases and J by 5 bases, with 11 bases left in between. Germline V gene data show CDR1 as WNHNN and CDR2 as SYGVQD (reference sequence). The DNA of the CDR3 is TGCGCCAGCAGTGAGTCCCTTAGCCGGAACGAGCAGTACTTC. The encoded protein is CASSESLSRNEQYF.

This clonotype was recorded a few times. V and J are TRBV7-3 and TRBJ2-2; D ambiguous. The CDR3 consists of 14 residues. Trimming shortened V by 0 bases and J by 4 bases, and 6 bases separated the two germline ends. CDR1 is SGHTA, CDR2 FQGTGA, per germline. The CDR3 DNA reads as TGTGCCAGCAGCTTAACACGGATCACCGGGGAGCTGTTTTTT. Protein product: CASSLTRITGELFF.

This clonotype was detected many times. The chain is built from TRBV7-8 and TRBJ1-3; D unresolved. This CDR3 has 15 residues. Per germline, CDR1 SGHVS and CDR2 FQNEAQ. Trimming removed 6 bases from V and 0 bases from J, with 12 bases in between. The chain's CDR3 is CASRNGPGSGNTIYF. The CDR3 nucleotides are TGTGCCAGCAGGAATGGACCGGGCTCTGGAAACACCATATATTTT.

This clonotype has a count of ten or more. This chain joins TRBV12-3 or TRBV12-4 and TRBJ2-7; D gene unclear. V was clipped by 2 bases and J by 6 bases, with 14 bases between them. The CDR3 consists of 14 residues. CDR3 in amino acids: CASSLSGPRVEQYF. The DNA for the CDR3 is TGTGCCAGCAGTTTATCCGGCCCCCGGGTCGAGCAGTACTTC.

This clonotype was picked up a small number of times. A much larger clone differs from this one at a single base, so this may be a read error. The CDR3 nucleotides are TGTGCCAGCAGCCAAGGGGAGGGGGCAGGGCGATTTTCACGAGATGAAGCTTTCTTT. Translation gives CASSQGEGAGRFSRDEAFF. The rearrangement uses TRBV14 and TRBJ1-1; 7 bases map to TRBD1. Germline CDR1 reads SGHDN; CDR2 reads FVKESK. CDR3 length: 19 residues. With 1 base clipped from V and 7 bases from J, the junction kept 21 bases outside the gene matches.

This clonotype was seen a few times. The chain combines TRBV4-1 with TRBJ1-1; TRBD1 is a possible D gene (6 bases). CDR3 length equals 15 residues. Germline V gives CDR1 MGHRA, CDR2 YSYEKL. V was pared by 3 bases and J by 5 bases, with 16 bases between. CDR3 DNA: TGCGCCAGCAGCCAGGGAATGTCAGGGGAAACTGAAGCTTTCTTT. Translating gives CASSQGMSGETEAFF.

This clonotype was counted only a few times. CDR3 sequence (DNA): TGCGCCAGCAGCAGGTTAGCGGGACTTAACACCGGGGAGCTGTTTTTT. It encodes CASSRLAGLNTGELFF. The J gene is TRBJ2-2, the V gene TRBV5-1; 8 nucleotides agree with TRBD2. The CDR3 is 16 amino acids. CDR1 and CDR2 (germline): SGHRS, YFSETQ. Trimming took 4 bases from V and 2 from J; bases not matched to a gene: 7.